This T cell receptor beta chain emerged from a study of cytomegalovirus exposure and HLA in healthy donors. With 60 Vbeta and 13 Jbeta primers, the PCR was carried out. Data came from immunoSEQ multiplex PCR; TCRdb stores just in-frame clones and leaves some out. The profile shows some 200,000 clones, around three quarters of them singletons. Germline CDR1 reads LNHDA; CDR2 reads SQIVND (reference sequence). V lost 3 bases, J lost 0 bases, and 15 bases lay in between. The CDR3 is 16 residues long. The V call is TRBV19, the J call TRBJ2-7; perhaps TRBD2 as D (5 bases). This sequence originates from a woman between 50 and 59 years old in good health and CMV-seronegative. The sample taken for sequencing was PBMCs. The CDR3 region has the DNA TGTGCCAGTAGTATTAGGCCGGGAATGAGCTCCTACGAGCAGTACTTC. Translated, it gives CASSIRPGMSSYEQYF.